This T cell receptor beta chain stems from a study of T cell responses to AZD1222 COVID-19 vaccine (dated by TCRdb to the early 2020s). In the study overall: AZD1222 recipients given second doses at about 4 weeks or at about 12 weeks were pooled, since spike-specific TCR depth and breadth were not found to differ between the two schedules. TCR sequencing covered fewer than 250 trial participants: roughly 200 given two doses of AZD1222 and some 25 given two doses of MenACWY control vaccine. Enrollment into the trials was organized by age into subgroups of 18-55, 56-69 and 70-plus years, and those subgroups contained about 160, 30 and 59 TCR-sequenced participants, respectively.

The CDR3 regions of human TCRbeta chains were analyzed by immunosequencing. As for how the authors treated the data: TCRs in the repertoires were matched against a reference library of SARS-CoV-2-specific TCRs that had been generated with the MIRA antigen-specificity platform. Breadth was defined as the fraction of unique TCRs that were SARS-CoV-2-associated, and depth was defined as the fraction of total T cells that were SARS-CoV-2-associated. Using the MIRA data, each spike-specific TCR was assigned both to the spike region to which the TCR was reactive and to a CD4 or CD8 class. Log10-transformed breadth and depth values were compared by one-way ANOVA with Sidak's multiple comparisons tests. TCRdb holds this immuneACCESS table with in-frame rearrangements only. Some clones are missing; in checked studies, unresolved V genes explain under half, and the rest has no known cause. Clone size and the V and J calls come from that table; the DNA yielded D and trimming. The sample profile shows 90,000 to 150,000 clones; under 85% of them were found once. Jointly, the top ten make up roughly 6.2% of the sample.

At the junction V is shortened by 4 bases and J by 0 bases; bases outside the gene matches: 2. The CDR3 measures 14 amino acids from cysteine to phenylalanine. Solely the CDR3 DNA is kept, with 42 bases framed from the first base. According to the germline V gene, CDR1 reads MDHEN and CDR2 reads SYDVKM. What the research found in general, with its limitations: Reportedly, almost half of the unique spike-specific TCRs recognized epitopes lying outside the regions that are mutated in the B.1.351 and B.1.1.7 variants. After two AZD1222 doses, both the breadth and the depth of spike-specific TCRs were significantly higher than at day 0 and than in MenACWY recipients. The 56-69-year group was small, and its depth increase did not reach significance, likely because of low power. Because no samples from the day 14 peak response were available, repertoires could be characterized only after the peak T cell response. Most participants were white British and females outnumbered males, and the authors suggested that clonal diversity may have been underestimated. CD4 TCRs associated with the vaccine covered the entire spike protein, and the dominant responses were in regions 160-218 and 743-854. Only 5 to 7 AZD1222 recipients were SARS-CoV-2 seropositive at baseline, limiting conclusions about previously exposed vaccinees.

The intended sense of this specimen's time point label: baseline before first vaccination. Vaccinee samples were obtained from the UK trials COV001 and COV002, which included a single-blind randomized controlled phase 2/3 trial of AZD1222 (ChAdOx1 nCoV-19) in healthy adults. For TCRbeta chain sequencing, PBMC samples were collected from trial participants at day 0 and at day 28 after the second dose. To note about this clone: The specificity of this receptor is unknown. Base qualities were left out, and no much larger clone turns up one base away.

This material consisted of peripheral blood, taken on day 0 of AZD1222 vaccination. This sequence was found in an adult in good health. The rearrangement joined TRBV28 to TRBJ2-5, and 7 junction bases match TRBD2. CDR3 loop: CASSYSGDQETQYF. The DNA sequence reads TGTGCCAGCAGTTACAGCGGGGACCAAGAGACCCAGTACTTC.